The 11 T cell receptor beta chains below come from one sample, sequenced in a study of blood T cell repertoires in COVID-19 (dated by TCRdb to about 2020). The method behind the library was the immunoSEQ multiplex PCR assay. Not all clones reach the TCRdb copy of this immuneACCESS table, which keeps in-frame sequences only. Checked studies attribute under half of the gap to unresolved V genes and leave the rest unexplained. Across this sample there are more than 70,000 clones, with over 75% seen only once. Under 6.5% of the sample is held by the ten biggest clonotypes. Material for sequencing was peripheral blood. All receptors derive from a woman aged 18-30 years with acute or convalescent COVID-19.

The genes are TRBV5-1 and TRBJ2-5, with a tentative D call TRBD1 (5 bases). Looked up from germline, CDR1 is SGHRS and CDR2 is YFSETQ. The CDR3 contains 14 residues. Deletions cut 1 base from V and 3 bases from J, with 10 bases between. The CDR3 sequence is CASSLLGVEETQYF. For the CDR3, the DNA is TGCGCCAGCAGCTTGTTAGGGGTTGAAGAGACCCAGTACTTC.

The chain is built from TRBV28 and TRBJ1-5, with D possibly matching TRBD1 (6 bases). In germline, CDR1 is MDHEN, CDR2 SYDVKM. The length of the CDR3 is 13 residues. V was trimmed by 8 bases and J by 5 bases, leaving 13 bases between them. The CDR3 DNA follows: TGTGCCAGCGGGGGACATCCAGATCAGCCCCAGCATTTT. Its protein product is CASGGHPDQPQHF.

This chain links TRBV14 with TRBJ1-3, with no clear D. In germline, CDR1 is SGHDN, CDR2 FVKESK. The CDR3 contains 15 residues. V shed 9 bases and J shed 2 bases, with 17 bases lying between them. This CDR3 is CASPGIVEAGNTIYF. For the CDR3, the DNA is TGTGCCAGTCCGGGGATTGTGGAAGCTGGAAACACCATATATTTT.

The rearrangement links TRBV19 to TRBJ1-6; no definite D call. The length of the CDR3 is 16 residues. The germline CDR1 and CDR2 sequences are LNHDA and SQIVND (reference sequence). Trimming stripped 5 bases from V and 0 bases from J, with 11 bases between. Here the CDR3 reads CASSPGMSSYNSPLHF. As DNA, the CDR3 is TGTGCCAGTAGTCCGGGTATGAGCTCCTATAATTCACCCCTCCACTTT.

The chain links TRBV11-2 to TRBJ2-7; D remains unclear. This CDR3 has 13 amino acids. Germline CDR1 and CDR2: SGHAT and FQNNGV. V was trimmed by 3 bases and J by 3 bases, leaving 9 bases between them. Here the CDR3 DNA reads TGTGCCAGCAGCTTTGGCAGGCTCTACGAGCAGTACTTC. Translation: CASSFGRLYEQYF.

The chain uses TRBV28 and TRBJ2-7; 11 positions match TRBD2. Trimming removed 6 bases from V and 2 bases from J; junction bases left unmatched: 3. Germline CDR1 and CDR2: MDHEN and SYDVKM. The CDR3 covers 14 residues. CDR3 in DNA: TGTGCCAGCAGGGGGACTAGCGGAACCTACGAGCAGTACTTC. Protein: CASRGTSGTYEQYF.

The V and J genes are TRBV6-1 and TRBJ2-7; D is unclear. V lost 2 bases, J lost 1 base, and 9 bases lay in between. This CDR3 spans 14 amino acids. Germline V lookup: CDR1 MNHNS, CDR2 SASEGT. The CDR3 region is CASSETGGSYEQYF. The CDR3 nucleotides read TGTGCCAGCAGTGAAACGGGTGGGTCCTACGAGCAGTACTTC.

The CDR3, as DNA: TGTGCCAGCAGCCAAGAATTTGGCCAGGGGAAACTCCACTTT. Residues: CASSQEFGQGKLHF. The chain is built from TRBV4-2 and TRBJ1-6; a possible D gene is TRBD1 (6 bases). V lost 0 bases to trimming and J lost 16 bases, with 16 bases between them. The germline V gene encodes CDR1 LGHNA and CDR2 YNFKEQ. The CDR3 loop spans 14 amino acids.

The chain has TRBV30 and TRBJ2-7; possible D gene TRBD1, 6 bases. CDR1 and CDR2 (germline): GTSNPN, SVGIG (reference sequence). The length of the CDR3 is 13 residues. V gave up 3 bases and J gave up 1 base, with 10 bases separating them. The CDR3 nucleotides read TGTGCCTGGAGAAGCAGGGGATCCTACGAGCAGTACTTC. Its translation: CAWRSRGSYEQYF.

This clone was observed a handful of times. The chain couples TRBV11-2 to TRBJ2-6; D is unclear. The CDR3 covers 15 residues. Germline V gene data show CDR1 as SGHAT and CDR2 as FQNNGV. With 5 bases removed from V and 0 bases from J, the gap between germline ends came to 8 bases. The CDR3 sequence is CASSLINSGANVLTF. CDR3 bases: TGTGCCAGCAGCCTTATAAACTCTGGGGCCAACGTCCTGACTTTC.

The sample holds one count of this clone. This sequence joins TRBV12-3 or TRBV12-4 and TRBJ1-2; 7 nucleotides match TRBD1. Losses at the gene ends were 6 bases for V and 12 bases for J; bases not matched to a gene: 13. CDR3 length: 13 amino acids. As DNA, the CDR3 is TGTGCCAGCAGGTCCGGACAGGATCGACCCCACACCTTC. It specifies CASRSGQDRPHTF.